The next 4 T cell receptor beta chains were all read from a single sample in a study of early T cells in non-severe SARS-CoV-2 infection. TCRdb analysed the 5' RACE reads with MiXCR anew, one entry per CDR3 protein. The data contain tens of thousands of distinct CDR3 sequences, less than 9.5% of them singletons. Sequences were obtained from whole blood. Source of these receptors: an adult who was a healthcare worker with PCR-confirmed SARS-CoV-2 infection or an uninfected control (not recorded which).

V gene TRBV28 combines with J gene TRBJ1-6; 7 nucleotides align to TRBD1. After removal of 5 bases from V and 8 bases from J, the junction contained 9 bases not matched to a gene. The CDR3 covers 15 residues. The germline V gene encodes CDR1 MDHEN and CDR2 SYDVKM. CDR3 nucleotide sequence: TGTGCCAGCAGTCCCGGGGACAGCCCTTATTCACCCCTCCACTTT. Translating gives CASSPGDSPYSPLHF.

The table lists this clonotype with many counts. The rearrangement joins TRBV30 to TRBJ1-1; 7 bases fit TRBD1. The CDR3 runs to 12 residues. V was clipped by 5 bases and J by 5 bases; unmatched bases: 5. Germline V CDR1 and CDR2: GTSNPN, SVGIG (reference sequence). CDR3 sequence reads: CAWVDRATEAFF. CDR3 coding DNA: TGTGCCTGGGTTGACAGGGCGACTGAAGCTTTCTTT.

This clonotype has at least ten counts. The chain is built from TRBV3-1 and TRBJ2-3; possibly TRBD2 for D (6 bases). Trimming took off 3 bases at V and 5 bases at J, with 9 bases between the two ends. The CDR3 spans 13 residues. From germline, CDR1 is LGHDT and CDR2 YNNKEL (reference sequence). The CDR3 bases are TGTGCCAGCAGCCAGCGCGGGGTAGATACGCAGTATTTT. Amino acid sequence: CASSQRGVDTQYF.

The chain carries TRBV5-8 and TRBJ2-1; perhaps TRBD2 as D (5 bases). Germline V CDR1 and CDR2: SGHTS, YDEGEE. With 0 bases removed from V and 6 bases from J, the gap between germline ends came to 16 bases. This CDR3 is built from 16 residues. CDR3: CASSLVVLAGANEQFF. The CDR3 DNA reads TGTGCCAGCAGCTTGGTCGTGCTAGCCGGCGCCAATGAGCAGTTCTTC.